The source of this TCR beta chain is a study of a mutant IDH1 vaccine in newly diagnosed glioma. Overall study: Onset of vaccination occurred 4-6 weeks following radiotherapy alone, or with temozolomide cycles.

This CDR3 has 17 residues. Trimming left V 8 bases short and J 6 bases short, with 27 bases between. Germline V gene data show CDR1 as SNHLY and CDR2 as FYNNEI. Produced via immunoSEQ multiplex PCR; TCRdb's table is partial and in-frame only. The sample lists nearly 55,000 clones; around four fifths were seen once. Remarks on this clone: Its specificity is not known.

Noted time point: week 35, safety follow-up. Every vaccination contained 300 ug of the mutant IDH1 20-mer peptide and was paired with topical imiquimod. The TCR comes from a woman between 18 and 29 years old with glioma. The chain is built from TRBV2 and TRBJ2-3; TRBD2 is a possible D gene (6 bases). Sequenced material: PBMCs, taken from a glioma patient whose treatment included an IDH1 peptide vaccine. The DNA of the CDR3 is TGTGCCAGCCCCCCGGGACCCCGGACTACGACCCGGGATACGCAGTATTTT. Protein sequence: CASPPGPRTTTRDTQYF.